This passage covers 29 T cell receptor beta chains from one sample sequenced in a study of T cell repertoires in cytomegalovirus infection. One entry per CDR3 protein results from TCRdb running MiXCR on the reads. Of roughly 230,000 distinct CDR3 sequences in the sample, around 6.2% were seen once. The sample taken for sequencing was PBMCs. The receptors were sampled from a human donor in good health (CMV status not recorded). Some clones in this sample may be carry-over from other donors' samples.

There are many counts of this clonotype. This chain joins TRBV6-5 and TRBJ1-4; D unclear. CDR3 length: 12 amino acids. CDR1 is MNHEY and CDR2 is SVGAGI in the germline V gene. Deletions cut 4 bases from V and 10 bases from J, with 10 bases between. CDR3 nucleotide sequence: TGTGCCAGCAGTTTGTGGGGAGGAAAACTGTTTTTT. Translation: CASSLWGGKLFF.

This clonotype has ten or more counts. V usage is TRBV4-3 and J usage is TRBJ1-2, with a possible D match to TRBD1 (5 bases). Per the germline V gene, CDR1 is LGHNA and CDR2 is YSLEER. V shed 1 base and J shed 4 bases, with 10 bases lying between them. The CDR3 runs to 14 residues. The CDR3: CASSQGDGAYGYTF. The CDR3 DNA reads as TGCGCCAGCAGCCAAGGGGACGGCGCCTATGGCTACACCTTC.

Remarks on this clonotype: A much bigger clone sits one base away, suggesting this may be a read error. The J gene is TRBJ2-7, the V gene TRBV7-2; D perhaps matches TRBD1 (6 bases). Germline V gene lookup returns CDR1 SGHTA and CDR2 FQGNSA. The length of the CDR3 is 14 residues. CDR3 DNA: TGTGCCAACAGCTTTCGGACCCAGGGGTACGAGCAGTACTTC. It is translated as CANSFRTQGYEQYF.

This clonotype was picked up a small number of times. CDR3 in amino acids: CASSGQEKQYF. The CDR3 coding sequence is TGTGCCAGCAGTGGACAGGAGAAGCAGTACTTC. The gene calls are TRBV25-1 and TRBJ2-7, with a tentative D call TRBD1 (6 bases). Trimming removed 4 bases from V and 8 bases from J, with 9 bases in between. Germline assignment: CDR1 MGHDK and CDR2 SYGVNS. The CDR3 is 11 amino acids.

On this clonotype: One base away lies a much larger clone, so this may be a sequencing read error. CDR3 region: CSAEVLLGDTEAFF. CDR3 DNA: TGCAGTGCCGAGGTACTCCTTGGGGACACTGAAGCTTTCTTT. This sequence joins TRBV20-1 and TRBJ1-1; D unclear. CDR1 and CDR2 from the germline V gene are DFQATT and SNEGSKA (reference sequence). This CDR3 spans 14 amino acids. V was shortened by 6 bases and J by 3 bases, with 17 bases between the two germline ends.

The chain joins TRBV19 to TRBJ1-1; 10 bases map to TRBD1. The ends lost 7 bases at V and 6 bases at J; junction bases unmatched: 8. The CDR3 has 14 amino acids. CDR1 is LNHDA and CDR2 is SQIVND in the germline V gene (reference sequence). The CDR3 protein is CASIPGQGFAEAFF. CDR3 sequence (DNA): TGTGCCAGTATCCCGGGACAGGGGTTCGCTGAAGCTTTCTTT.

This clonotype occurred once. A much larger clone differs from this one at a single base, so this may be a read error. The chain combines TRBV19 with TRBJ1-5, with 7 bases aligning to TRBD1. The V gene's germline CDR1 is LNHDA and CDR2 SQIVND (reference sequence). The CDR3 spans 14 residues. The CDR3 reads CAISMGTGNQPQHF. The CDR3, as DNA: TGTGCCATTAGTATGGGGACAGGCAATCAGCCCCAGCATTTT.

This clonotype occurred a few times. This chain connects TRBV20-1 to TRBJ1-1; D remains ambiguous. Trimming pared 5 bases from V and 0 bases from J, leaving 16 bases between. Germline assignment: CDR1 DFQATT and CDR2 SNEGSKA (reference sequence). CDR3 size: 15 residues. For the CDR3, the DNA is TGCAGTGCTCCCCTACCAGGAACAGTGAACACTGAAGCTTTCTTT. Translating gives CSAPLPGTVNTEAFF.

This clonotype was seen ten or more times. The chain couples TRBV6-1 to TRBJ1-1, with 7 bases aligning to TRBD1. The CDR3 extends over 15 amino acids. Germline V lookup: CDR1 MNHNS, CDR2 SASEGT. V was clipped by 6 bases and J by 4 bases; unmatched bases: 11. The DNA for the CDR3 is TGTGCCAGCAGATCAACAGGGGAAGAGGGCACTGAAGCTTTCTTT. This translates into CASRSTGEEGTEAFF.

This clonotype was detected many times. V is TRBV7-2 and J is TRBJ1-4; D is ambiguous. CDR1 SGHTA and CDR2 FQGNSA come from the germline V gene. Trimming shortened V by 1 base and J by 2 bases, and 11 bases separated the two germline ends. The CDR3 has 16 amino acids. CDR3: CASSLGVQETNEKLFF. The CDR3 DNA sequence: TGTGCCAGCAGCTTAGGGGTCCAGGAGACTAATGAAAAACTGTTTTTT.

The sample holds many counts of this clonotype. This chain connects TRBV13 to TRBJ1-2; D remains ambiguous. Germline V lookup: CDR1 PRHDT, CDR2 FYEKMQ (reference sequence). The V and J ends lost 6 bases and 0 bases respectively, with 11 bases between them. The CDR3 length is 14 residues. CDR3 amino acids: CASRPTVSNYGYTF. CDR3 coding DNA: TGTGCCAGCAGACCTACAGTTTCTAACTATGGCTACACCTTC.

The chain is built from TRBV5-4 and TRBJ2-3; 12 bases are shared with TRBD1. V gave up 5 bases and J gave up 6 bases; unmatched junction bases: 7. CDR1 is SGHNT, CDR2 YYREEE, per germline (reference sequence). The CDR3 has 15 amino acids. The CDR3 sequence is CASRTGTGGFDTQYF. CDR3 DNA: TGTGCCAGCAGAACCGGGACAGGGGGCTTCGATACGCAGTATTTT.

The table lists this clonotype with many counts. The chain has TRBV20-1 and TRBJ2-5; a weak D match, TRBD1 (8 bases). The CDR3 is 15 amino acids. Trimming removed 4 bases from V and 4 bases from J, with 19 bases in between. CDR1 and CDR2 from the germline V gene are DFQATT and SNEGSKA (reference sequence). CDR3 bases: TGCAGTGCTACCACAGGGGGAGGGCTAGGAGAGACCCAGTACTTC. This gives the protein CSATTGGGLGETQYF.

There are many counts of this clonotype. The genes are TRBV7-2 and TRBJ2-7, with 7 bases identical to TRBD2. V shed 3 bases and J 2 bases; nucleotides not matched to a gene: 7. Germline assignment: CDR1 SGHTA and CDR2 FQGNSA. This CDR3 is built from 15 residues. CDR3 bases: TGTGCCAGCAGCTTCGCTAGCGGTCCCACCTACGAGCAGTACTTC. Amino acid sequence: CASSFASGPTYEQYF.

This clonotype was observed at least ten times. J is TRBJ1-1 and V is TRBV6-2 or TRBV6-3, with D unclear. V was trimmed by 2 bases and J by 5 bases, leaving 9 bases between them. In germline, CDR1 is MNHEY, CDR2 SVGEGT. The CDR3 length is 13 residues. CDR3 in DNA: TGTGCCAGCAGTTACCAACCGGGGACTGAAGCTTTCTTT. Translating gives CASSYQPGTEAFF.

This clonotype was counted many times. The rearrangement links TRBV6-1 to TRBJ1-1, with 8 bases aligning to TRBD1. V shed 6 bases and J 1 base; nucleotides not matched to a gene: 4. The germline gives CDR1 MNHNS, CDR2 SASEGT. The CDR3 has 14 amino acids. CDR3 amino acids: CASRLTGANTEAFF. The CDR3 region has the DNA TGTGCCAGCAGATTGACAGGGGCGAACACTGAAGCTTTCTTT.

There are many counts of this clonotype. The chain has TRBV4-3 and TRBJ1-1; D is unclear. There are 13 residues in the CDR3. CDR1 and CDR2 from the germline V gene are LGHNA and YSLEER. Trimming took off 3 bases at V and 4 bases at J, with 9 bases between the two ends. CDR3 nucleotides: TGCGCCAGCAGCCAGAGGGTCGGCACTGAAGCTTTCTTT. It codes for CASSQRVGTEAFF.

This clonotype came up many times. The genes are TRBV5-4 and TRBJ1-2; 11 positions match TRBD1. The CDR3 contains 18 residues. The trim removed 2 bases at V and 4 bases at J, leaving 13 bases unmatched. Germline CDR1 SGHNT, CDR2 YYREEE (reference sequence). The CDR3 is CASSLGPGQGGQFYGYTF. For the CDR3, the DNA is TGTGCCAGCAGCTTAGGACCGGGACAGGGGGGACAATTCTATGGCTACACCTTC.

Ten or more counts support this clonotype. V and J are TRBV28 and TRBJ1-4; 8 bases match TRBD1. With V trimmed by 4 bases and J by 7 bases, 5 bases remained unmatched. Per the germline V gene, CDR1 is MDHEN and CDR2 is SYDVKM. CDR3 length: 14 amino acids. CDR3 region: CASSSGGVGEKLFF. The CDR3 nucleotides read TGTGCCAGCAGTTCAGGGGGCGTAGGTGAAAAACTGTTTTTT.

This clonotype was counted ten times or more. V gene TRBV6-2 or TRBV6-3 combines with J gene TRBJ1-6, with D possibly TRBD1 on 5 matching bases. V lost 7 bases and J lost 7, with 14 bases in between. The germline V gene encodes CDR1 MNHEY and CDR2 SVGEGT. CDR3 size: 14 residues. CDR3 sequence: CASNFGTANSPLHF. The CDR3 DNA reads TGTGCCAGCAACTTCGGGACCGCAAATTCACCCCTCCACTTT.

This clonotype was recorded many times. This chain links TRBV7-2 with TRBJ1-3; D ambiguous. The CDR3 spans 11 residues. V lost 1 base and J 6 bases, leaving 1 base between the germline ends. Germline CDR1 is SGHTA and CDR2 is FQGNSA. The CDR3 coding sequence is TGTGCCAGCAGCTTAGAAAACACCATATATTTT. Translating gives CASSLENTIYF. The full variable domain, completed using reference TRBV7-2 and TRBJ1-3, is GAGVSQSPSNKVTEKGKDVELRCDPISGHTALYWYRQSLGQGLEFLIYFQGNSAPDKSGLPSDRFSAERTGGSVSTLTIQRTQQEDSAVYLCASSLENTIYFGEGSWLTVV.

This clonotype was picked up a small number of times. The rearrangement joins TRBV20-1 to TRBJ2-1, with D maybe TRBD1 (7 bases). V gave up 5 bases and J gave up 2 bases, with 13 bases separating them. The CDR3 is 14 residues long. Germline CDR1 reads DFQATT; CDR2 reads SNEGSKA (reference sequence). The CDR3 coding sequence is TGCAGTGCTGGGGGGCAGGGGGCCTACAATGAGCAGTTCTTC. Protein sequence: CSAGGQGAYNEQFF.

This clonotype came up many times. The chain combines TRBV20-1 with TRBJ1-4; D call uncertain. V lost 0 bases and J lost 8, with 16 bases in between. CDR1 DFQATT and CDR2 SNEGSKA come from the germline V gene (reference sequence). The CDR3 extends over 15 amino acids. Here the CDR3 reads CSAREPGPGDEKLFF. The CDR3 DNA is TGCAGTGCTAGAGAGCCGGGCCCCGGAGACGAAAAACTGTTTTTT.

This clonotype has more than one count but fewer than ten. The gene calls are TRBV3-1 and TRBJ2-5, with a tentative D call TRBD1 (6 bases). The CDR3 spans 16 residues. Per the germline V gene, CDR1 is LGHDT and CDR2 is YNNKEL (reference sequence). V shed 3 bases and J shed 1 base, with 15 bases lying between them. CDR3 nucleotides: TGTGCCAGCAGCCAGTACGACCGGGACACCCAAGAGACCCAGTACTTC. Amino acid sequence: CASSQYDRDTQETQYF.

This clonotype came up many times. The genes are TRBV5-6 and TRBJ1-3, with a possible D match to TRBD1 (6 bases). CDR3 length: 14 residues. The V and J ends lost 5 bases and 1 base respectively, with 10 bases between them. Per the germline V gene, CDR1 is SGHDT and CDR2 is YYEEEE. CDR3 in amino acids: CASRQGGSGNTIYF. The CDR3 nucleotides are TGTGCCAGCAGACAGGGAGGATCTGGAAACACCATATATTTT. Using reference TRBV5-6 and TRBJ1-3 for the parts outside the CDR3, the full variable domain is DAGVTQSPTHLIKTRGQQVTLRCSPKSGHDTVSWYQQALGQGPQFIFQYYEEEERQRGNFPDRFSGHQFPNYSSELNVNALLLGDSALYLCASRQGGSGNTIYFGEGSWLTVV.

In DNA form, the CDR3 reads TGTGCCTCAGGGGGCGCCGTGAACACTGAAGCTTTCTTT. Translation gives CASGGAVNTEAFF. This chain joins TRBV28 and TRBJ1-1, with 8 bases that match TRBD1. J was trimmed by 0 bases and V by 11 bases; bases with no gene match: 5. The CDR3 has 13 residues. Per the germline V gene, CDR1 is MDHEN and CDR2 is SYDVKM. Using reference TRBV28 and TRBJ1-1 for the parts outside the CDR3, the full variable domain is DVKVTQSSRYLVKRTGEKVFLECVQDMDHENMFWYRQDPGLGLRLIYFSYDVKMKEKGDIPEGYSVSREKKERFSLILESASTNQTSMYLCASGGAVNTEAFFGQGTRLTVV.

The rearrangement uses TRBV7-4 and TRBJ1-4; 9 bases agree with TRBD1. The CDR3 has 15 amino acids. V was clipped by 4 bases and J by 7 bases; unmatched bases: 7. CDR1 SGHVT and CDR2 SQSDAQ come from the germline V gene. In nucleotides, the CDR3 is TGTGCCAGCAGCTATGGACAGGGGCTTGCTGAAAAACTGTTTTTT. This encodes CASSYGQGLAEKLFF.

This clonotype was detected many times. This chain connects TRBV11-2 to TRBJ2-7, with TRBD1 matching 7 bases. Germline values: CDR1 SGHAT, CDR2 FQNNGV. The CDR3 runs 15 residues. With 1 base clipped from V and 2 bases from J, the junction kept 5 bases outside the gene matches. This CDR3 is CASSLVQGVPYEQYF. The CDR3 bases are TGTGCCAGCAGCTTAGTCCAGGGGGTTCCCTACGAGCAGTACTTC.

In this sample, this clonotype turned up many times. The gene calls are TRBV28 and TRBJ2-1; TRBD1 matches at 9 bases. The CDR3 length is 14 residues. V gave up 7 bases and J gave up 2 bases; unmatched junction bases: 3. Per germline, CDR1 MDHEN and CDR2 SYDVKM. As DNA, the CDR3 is TGTGCCAGCAACTACAGGGGGCCCTACAATGAGCAGTTCTTC. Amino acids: CASNYRGPYNEQFF.